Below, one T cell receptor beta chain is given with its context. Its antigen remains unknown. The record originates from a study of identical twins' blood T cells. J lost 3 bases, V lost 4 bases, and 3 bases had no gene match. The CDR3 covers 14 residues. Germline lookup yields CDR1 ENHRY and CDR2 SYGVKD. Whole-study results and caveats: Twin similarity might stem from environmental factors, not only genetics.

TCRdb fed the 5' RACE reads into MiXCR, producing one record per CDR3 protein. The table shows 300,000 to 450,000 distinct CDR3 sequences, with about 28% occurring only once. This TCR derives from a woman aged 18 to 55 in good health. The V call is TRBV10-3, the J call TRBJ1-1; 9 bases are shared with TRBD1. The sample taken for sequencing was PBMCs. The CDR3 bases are TGTGCCATCAGTGGTACAGGGGGCCACACTGAAGCTTTCTTT. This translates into CAISGTGGHTEAFF.